This entry is about one TCR beta chain. These data belong to a study of blood T cell repertoires in COVID-19. Original processing methods: Reference gene primer amplification in the assay estimated nucleated cell counts. Sequencing used immunoSEQ multiplex PCR; TCRdb keeps in-frame clones, though not all of them. V, J and clone size reflect that table, while D and trimming were determined from the DNA. The table has roughly 30,000 clones, roughly 84% seen once. Trimming pared 7 bases from V and 0 bases from J, leaving 18 bases between. The CDR3 covers 16 residues. Germline values: CDR1 MDHEN, CDR2 SYDVKM.

This TCR derives from a man in his 70s with active COVID-19. Sequencing was performed on peripheral blood. This chain joins TRBV28 and TRBJ1-2; TRBD1 is a possible D gene (6 bases). The CDR3 reads CASIGTQGRANYGYTF. CDR3 coding DNA: TGTGCCAGCATCGGGACACAGGGTAGAGCTAACTATGGCTACACCTTC.